This entry describes one T cell receptor (beta chain). These data originate in a study of technical replicates of blood from several donors. Germline CDR1 and CDR2: SGHRS and YFSETQ. V lost 2 bases to trimming and J lost 3 bases; unmatched junction nucleotides: 14. This CDR3 spans 18 amino acids. Assay used: immunoSEQ multiplex PCR; TCRdb lists only in-frame clones, some missing. The sample carries around 86,000 clones, 90% to 98% recorded once. V usage is TRBV5-1 and J usage is TRBJ2-5, with TRBD2 identical over 9 bases. The receptor comes from a human donor in good health. The sequencing sample was made of T cells isolated from PBMCs. CDR3 protein: CASSFRGLAGLEKETQYF. The CDR3 coding sequence is TGCGCCAGCAGCTTCCGGGGTCTAGCGGGATTGGAGAAAGAGACCCAGTACTTC.